Below, 26 T cell receptor beta chains from the same sample are listed, as sequenced in a study of chemoradiotherapy in HPV16-positive cancers. Here immunoSEQ multiplex PCR was the method, and the copy in TCRdb shows in-frame clones only, minus some. The sample contains more than 30,000 clones, about 88% of which appear only once. The sequencing here drew on blood, taken from a patient who underwent chemoradiotherapy. The source is a human donor with HPV-associated anogenital cancer.

This clone was counted only a few times. At one end the junction does not follow the germline gene, possibly because of a read error. J is TRBJ2-5 and V is TRBV2; TRBD2 matches at 8 bases. The length of the CDR3 is 15 residues. Germline-derived CDR1 and CDR2 are SNHLY and FYNNEI. The CDR3 spells CASSKAGAPLETQYF. The CDR3, as DNA: TGTGCCAGCAGTAAAGCGGGGGCACCGCTAGAGACCCAGTACTTC.

This clone was recorded a few times. J is TRBJ2-1 and V is TRBV5-4; TRBD2 agrees at 10 bases. Germline lookup yields CDR1 SGHNT and CDR2 YYREEE (reference sequence). V dropped 2 bases and J dropped 0; count of bases not matched to a gene: 8. The CDR3 consists of 18 residues. This CDR3 reads CASSFGLAVMSSYNEQFF. The CDR3 DNA reads as TGTGCCAGCAGCTTCGGACTAGCGGTTATGAGCTCCTACAATGAGCAGTTCTTC. The full variable domain, rest sourced from reference TRBV5-4 and TRBJ2-1, is ETGVTQSPTHLIKTRGQQVTLRCSSQSGHNTVSWYQQALGQGPQFIFQYYREEENGRGNFPPRFSGLQFPNYSSELNVNALELDDSALYLCASSFGLAVMSSYNEQFFGPGTRLTVL.

A remark on this clone: A much larger clone lies one base from this, so it may be a read error. The CDR3: CASSRTGGAGANVLTF. The CDR3 DNA follows: TGCGCCAGCAGCCGGACAGGGGGCGCTGGGGCCAACGTCCTGACTTTC. The V and J genes are TRBV4-3 and TRBJ2-6, with 11 bases matching TRBD1. The V segment lost 4 bases and the J segment 2 bases; nucleotides outside the gene matches: 1. Germline V gene data show CDR1 as LGHNA and CDR2 as YSLEER. The CDR3 extends over 16 amino acids.

This clone has a single count. The chain has TRBV9 and TRBJ1-4; 8 nucleotides line up with TRBD1. Trimming took 0 bases from V and 4 from J; bases not matched to a gene: 5. Germline V gene lookup returns CDR1 SGDLS and CDR2 YYNGEE. The CDR3 is 16 residues long. The CDR3 loop reads CASSVAAGQVNEKLFF. CDR3 sequence (DNA): TGTGCCAGCAGCGTAGCGGCGGGACAGGTTAATGAAAAACTGTTTTTT.

This chain connects TRBV5-1 to TRBJ1-5; 8 bases align to TRBD1. Germline lookup yields CDR1 SGHRS and CDR2 YFSETQ. The CDR3 extends over 18 amino acids. V gave up 4 bases and J gave up 2 bases; unmatched junction bases: 14. CDR3 protein: CASSRRPQGVGRNQPQHF. The CDR3 DNA reads TGCGCCAGCAGCAGGAGGCCACAGGGGGTTGGGCGCAATCAGCCCCAGCATTTT.

The chain carries TRBV5-1 and TRBJ2-7; 8 nucleotides agree with TRBD1. CDR1 is SGHRS and CDR2 is YFSETQ in the germline V gene. V was pared by 1 base and J by 6 bases, with 3 bases of the junction left unmatched. The CDR3 sequence is 13 residues long. CDR3 residues: CASSLNRGAEQYF. CDR3 DNA sequence: TGCGCCAGCAGCTTGAACAGGGGGGCCGAGCAGTACTTC.

This sequence joins TRBV6-4 and TRBJ1-1; a possible D gene is TRBD1 (6 bases). V gave up 5 bases and J gave up 5 bases, with 12 bases separating them. Germline V CDR1 and CDR2: MRHNA, SNTAGT. There are 13 residues in the CDR3. The CDR3 DNA sequence: TGTGCCAGCAGTTCTAAAGGGGGAACTGAAGCTTTCTTT. It is translated as CASSSKGGTEAFF.

The gene calls are TRBV27 and TRBJ2-5; D may be TRBD2 (5 bases). The V and J ends lost 4 bases and 5 bases respectively, with 14 bases between them. CDR1 is MNHEY, CDR2 SMNVEV, per germline (reference sequence). The CDR3 has 14 amino acids. This CDR3 is CASSSTRLIETQYF. The CDR3 DNA sequence: TGTGCCAGCAGTTCTACTAGGCTCATCGAGACCCAGTACTTC.

The chain uses TRBV12-5 and TRBJ1-2; 8 nucleotides line up with TRBD1. Germline V gene lookup returns CDR1 LGHNT and CDR2 FRNRAP. After removal of 1 base from V and 1 base from J, the junction contained 5 bases not matched to a gene. The CDR3 has 16 residues. CDR3 DNA sequence: TGTGCTAGTGGTTTGGGGACAGGGAAATTTAACTATGGCTACACCTTC. This gives the protein CASGLGTGKFNYGYTF. Drawing the rest from reference TRBV12-5 and TRBJ1-2, the complete variable domain is DARVTQTPRHKVTEMGQEVTMRCQPILGHNTVFWYRQTMMQGLELLAYFRNRAPLDDSGMPKDRFSAEMPDATLATLKIQPSEPRDSAVYFCASGLGTGKFNYGYTFGSGTRLTVV.

The genes are TRBV7-2 and TRBJ2-1; TRBD2 is a possible D gene (5 bases). The CDR3 loop spans 15 amino acids. Germline V CDR1 and CDR2: SGHTA, FQGNSA. V lost 5 bases to trimming and J lost 0 bases, with 11 bases between them. CDR3 DNA: TGTGCCAGCAGCCCACGGGGAACCTCCTACAATGAGCAGTTCTTC. This codes for CASSPRGTSYNEQFF.

This clone occurred a few times. This chain connects TRBV6-6 to TRBJ1-1, with TRBD1 as a possible D gene (5 bases). The germline V and J ends were trimmed by 6 bases and 1 base, with 18 bases remaining between them. Germline lookup yields CDR1 MNHNY and CDR2 SVGAGI (reference sequence). This CDR3 comprises 16 residues. CDR3 loop: CASRAGRSLGNTEAFF. The DNA of the CDR3 is TGTGCCAGCAGGGCAGGGAGATCGTTGGGGAACACTGAAGCTTTCTTT.

The chain's CDR3 is CASSLAQTGSGYGYTF. CDR3 bases: TGTGCCAGCAGCTTAGCGCAGACAGGGAGTGGCTATGGCTACACCTTC. The rearrangement joins TRBV7-2 to TRBJ1-2, with 7 bases matching TRBD1. CDR1 is SGHTA and CDR2 is FQGNSA in the germline V gene. This CDR3 comprises 16 residues. V lost 0 bases to trimming and J lost 4 bases; unmatched junction nucleotides: 8.

This rearrangement joins TRBV7-9 to TRBJ2-4; perhaps TRBD2 as D (6 bases). The germline V gene has CDR1 SEHNR and CDR2 FQNEAQ (reference sequence). This CDR3 is built from 15 residues. V dropped 5 bases and J dropped 7 bases, with 18 bases sitting between them. CDR3 sequence: CASSPSGTSGNIQYF. In DNA, the CDR3 is TGTGCCAGCAGCCCTTCCGGGACTTCGGGGAACATTCAGTACTTC.

The chain carries TRBV30 and TRBJ2-7; weak D call: TRBD1 (5 bases). This CDR3 has 15 residues. V gave up 2 bases and J gave up 11 bases, with 25 bases separating them. Germline V lookup: CDR1 GTSNPN, CDR2 SVGIG (reference sequence). CDR3 region: CAWSFDPRGRARKYF. The CDR3 nucleotides read TGTGCCTGGAGTTTTGACCCCCGAGGCAGGGCAAGAAAGTACTTC.

To note about this clone: Other DNA sequences in this specimen translate into the identical CDR3. J is TRBJ1-2 and V is TRBV30; 7 bases fit TRBD1. This CDR3 has 14 amino acids. Trimming at V came to 0 bases and at J to 8 bases, leaving 9 bases not matched to a gene. Germline assignment: CDR1 GTSNPN and CDR2 SVGIG (reference sequence). The CDR3 DNA reads as TGTGCCTGGAGTGTACTGGGGCAGGGGGGGGGCTACACCTTC. Translation: CAWSVLGQGGGYTF.

The chain links TRBV18 to TRBJ2-7, with 7 bases that match TRBD1. This CDR3 is built from 14 residues. Per the germline V gene, CDR1 is KGHSH and CDR2 is LQKENI. V was pared by 1 base and J by 6 bases, with 6 bases of the junction left unmatched. CDR3 residues: CASSPREGAGEQYF. CDR3 DNA sequence: TGTGCCAGCTCACCACGAGAGGGGGCGGGCGAGCAGTACTTC. Filled out from reference TRBV18 and TRBJ2-7, the complete variable domain reads NAGVMQNPRHLVRRRGQEARLRCSPMKGHSHVYWYRQLPEEGLKFMVYLQKENIIDESGMPKERFSAEFPKEGPSILRIQQVVRGDSAAYFCASSPREGAGEQYFGPGTRLTVT.

The J gene is TRBJ1-3, the V gene TRBV19; D uncertain. Deletions cut 5 bases from V and 6 bases from J, with 14 bases between. The CDR3 has 14 amino acids. Germline V lookup: CDR1 LNHDA, CDR2 SQIVND (reference sequence). This chain's CDR3 is CASSAGSKENTIYF. The CDR3 DNA reads as TGTGCCAGTAGTGCCGGCAGCAAGGAAAACACCATATATTTT.

V gene TRBV5-1 combines with J gene TRBJ2-1, with 8 bases that match TRBD2. The CDR3 contains 18 residues. The germline V gene encodes CDR1 SGHRS and CDR2 YFSETQ. Unmatched junction bases numbered 14, after V lost 0 bases and J lost 6 bases. Written as DNA, the CDR3 is TGCGCCAGCAGCTTGGTGCGGATAGCGGGGACCCCCCTCAATGAGCAGTTCTTC. Translated, it gives CASSLVRIAGTPLNEQFF.

The rearrangement links TRBV4-1 to TRBJ2-3; no clear D. The germline V and J ends were trimmed by 3 bases and 2 bases, with 6 bases remaining between them. The CDR3 contains 13 residues. Germline CDR1 reads MGHRA; CDR2 reads YSYEKL. The CDR3 is CASSQTHTDTQYF. CDR3 bases: TGCGCCAGCAGCCAGACTCACACAGATACGCAGTATTTT.

The chain carries TRBV27 and TRBJ1-1; TRBD1 might be the D (6 bases). Per germline, CDR1 MNHEY and CDR2 SMNVEV (reference sequence). V shed 8 bases and J shed 0 bases, with 16 bases lying between them. This CDR3 comprises 15 residues. The DNA for the CDR3 is TGTGCCAGCGCCTCTTCCAGGGGACTGAACACTGAAGCTTTCTTT. It specifies CASASSRGLNTEAFF.

The chain employs TRBV7-2 and TRBJ2-7; D may be TRBD1 or TRBD2 (6 bases each). V was shortened by 5 bases and J by 4 bases, with 18 bases between the two germline ends. Germline V gene lookup returns CDR1 SGHTA and CDR2 FQGNSA. CDR3 length equals 15 residues. The CDR3 DNA reads as TGTGCCAGCAGCCCCGACGGGGGCCCTTTGTACGAGCAGTACTTC. Its translation is CASSPDGGPLYEQYF.

With respect to this clone: The germline gene is not matched at one end of the junction; a read error may be the cause. V usage is TRBV25-1 and J usage is TRBJ1-2, with a possible D match to TRBD1 (6 bases). From germline, CDR1 is MGHDK and CDR2 SYGVNS. The length of the CDR3 is 13 residues. As DNA, the CDR3 is TGTGCCAGCGGGGCAGGGGATGGCTATGGCTACGCCTTC. Residues: CASGAGDGYGYAF.

This clone was detected once. The gene calls are TRBV30 and TRBJ1-5; 7 nucleotides line up with TRBD1. CDR3 length: 13 residues. Looked up from germline, CDR1 is GTSNPN and CDR2 is SVGIG (reference sequence). Trimming cost V 5 bases and J 4 bases; bases outside gene matches: 5. The CDR3 DNA reads as TGTGCCTGGTCGAGACAGGGAAATCAGCCCCAGCATTTT. Encoded protein: CAWSRQGNQPQHF.

CDR3 region: CASSLSSTRSGANVLTF. For the CDR3, the DNA is TGTGCCAGCAGCTTATCATCGACGCGCTCTGGGGCCAACGTCCTGACTTTC. This sequence joins TRBV5-6 and TRBJ2-6; D is unresolved. The CDR3 consists of 17 residues. Trimming removed 2 bases from V and 0 bases from J, with 12 bases in between. Germline V gene lookup returns CDR1 SGHDT and CDR2 YYEEEE.

The CDR3 DNA is TGCGCCAGCAGCTTTCAAGACAATGAGCAGTTCTTC. It translates to CASSFQDNEQFF. The chain is built from TRBV5-1 and TRBJ2-1; D remains ambiguous. Trimming stripped 2 bases from V and 5 bases from J, with 5 bases between. Germline V gene lookup returns CDR1 SGHRS and CDR2 YFSETQ. The CDR3 sequence is 12 residues long. Complete variable domain (other parts from reference TRBV5-1 and TRBJ2-1): KAGVTQTPRYLIKTRGQQVTLSCSPISGHRSVSWYQQTPGQGLQFLFEYFSETQRNKGNFPGRFSGRQFSNSRSEMNVSTLELGDSALYLCASSFQDNEQFFGPGTRLTVL.

The V and J genes are TRBV7-8 and TRBJ1-1; a possible D gene is TRBD1 (5 bases). Germline CDR1 and CDR2: SGHVS and FQNEAQ. The CDR3 is 16 amino acids. V gave up 2 bases and J gave up 4 bases, with 17 bases separating them. The CDR3 reads CASSLTETASPTEAFF. CDR3 bases: TGTGCCAGCAGCTTAACGGAGACAGCCAGCCCCACTGAAGCTTTCTTT.